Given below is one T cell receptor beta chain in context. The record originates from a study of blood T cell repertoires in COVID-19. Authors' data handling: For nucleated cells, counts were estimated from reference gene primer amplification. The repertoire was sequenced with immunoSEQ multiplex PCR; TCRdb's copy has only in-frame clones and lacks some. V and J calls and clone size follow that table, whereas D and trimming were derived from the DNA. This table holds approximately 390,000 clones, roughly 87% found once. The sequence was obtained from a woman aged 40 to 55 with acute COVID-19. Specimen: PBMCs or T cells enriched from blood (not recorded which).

CDR3 sequence: CASSQDTGGGNTIYF. Here the CDR3 DNA reads TGCGCCAGCAGCCAAGACACAGGGGGGGGAAACACCATATATTTT. The gene calls are TRBV4-1 and TRBJ1-3, with 8 bases aligning to TRBD1. J lost 4 bases, V lost 0 bases, and 2 bases had no gene match. This CDR3 comprises 15 residues. Germline V gene lookup returns CDR1 MGHRA and CDR2 YSYEKL.